This passage covers 18 T cell receptor beta chains from one sample sequenced in a study of tumor-infiltrating lymphocytes in primary liver carcinoma. Using a constant-region primer together with ProtoScript II reverse transcriptase, TCR beta cDNA was made from around 0.55 ug of total RNA. ARM-PCR, slightly modified, supplied the TCR beta libraries through three nested multiplex PCR rounds. Researchers ran the first two PCR rounds for 10 cycles each with TRBV1-TRBV30 forward primers and a C-beta reverse primer. TCRdb re-derived calls from the multiplex PCR reads in MiXCR, one entry per CDR3 protein. The sample consists of 90,000 to 100,000 distinct CDR3 sequences, about 70% of them appearing once. The roughly 20-31 mg bulk tissue piece was not sorted before simultaneous RNA and DNA extraction. The sequenced sample consisted of liver tumor tissue from sampling region 5. Subset denoted: tumor region T5, tumor centre. Receptors were obtained from a woman between 55 and 75 years old with primary liver carcinoma and hepatitis B virus infection.

This chain links TRBV5-1 with TRBJ2-7; 8 bases map to TRBD2. V lost 9 bases to trimming and J lost 0 bases; unmatched junction nucleotides: 14. The CDR3 has 16 residues. The germline CDR1 and CDR2 sequences are SGHRS and YFSETQ. The CDR3 nucleotides read TGCGCCAACAGGAAAGGGACTAGTGGACCCTCCTACGAGCAGTACTTC. Translated: CANRKGTSGPSYEQYF.

This clonotype was seen a handful of times. A clone one base away is much larger, so this may be a read error. This chain uses TRBV6-6 with TRBJ1-5; no clear D gene. Germline CDR1 is MNHNY and CDR2 is SVGAGI (reference sequence). This CDR3 comprises 17 residues. The CDR3 loop reads CASSFTLGVRSSQPQHF. The CDR3 nucleotides read TGTGCCAGCAGTTTCACATTGGGCGTGAGGAGCAGTCAGCCCCAGCATTTT.

Notes on this clonotype: An end of the junction does not agree with germline; a read error may underlie this. The CDR3 region is CASFQGNTEELFF. In nucleotides, the CDR3 is TGTGCCAGTTTTCAGGGGAACACCGAGGAGCTGTTTTTT. V usage is TRBV28 and J usage is TRBJ2-2; tentative D call: TRBD1 (6 bases). The germline CDR1 and CDR2 sequences are MDHEN and SYDVKM. The length of the CDR3 is 13 residues.

As DNA, the CDR3 is TGCAGCGTTGTCCCACGGTCCTACGAGCAGTACTTC. Amino acids: CSVVPRSYEQYF. The V call is TRBV29-1, the J call TRBJ2-7; D is uncertain. This CDR3 spans 12 amino acids. Germline V gene sequence: CDR1 SQVTM, CDR2 ANQGSEA. V was pared by 4 bases and J by 1 base, with 8 bases between.

The V gene is TRBV11-3, the J gene TRBJ1-1; the D is unclear. The CDR3 loop spans 14 amino acids. From germline, CDR1 is SGHNT and CDR2 YENEEA. Trimming shortened V by 5 bases and J by 3 bases, and 13 bases separated the two germline ends. CDR3 residues: CASSQDGMDTEAFF. The CDR3 DNA reads as TGTGCCAGCAGCCAAGACGGCATGGACACTGAAGCTTTCTTT.

This clonotype was recorded at least ten times. The chain is built from TRBV29-1 and TRBJ2-3, with 9 bases aligning to TRBD1. This CDR3 contains 16 residues. Trimming took 5 bases from V and 0 from J; bases not matched to a gene: 9. Germline lookup yields CDR1 SQVTM and CDR2 ANQGSEA. CDR3 in DNA: TGCAGCGTTCAAGGTCCGGACAGGGGAAGCACAGATACGCAGTATTTT. This sequence encodes CSVQGPDRGSTDTQYF.

This clonotype turned up a few times. A much larger clone is a single base away; this may be a read error. This rearrangement joins TRBV12-3 or TRBV12-4 to TRBJ1-3; D remains ambiguous. There are 14 residues in the CDR3. The ends were cut back, 5 bases at V and 3 bases at J, with 11 bases in the middle. CDR3 region: CASSDPFYGNTIYF. The DNA of the CDR3 is TGTGCCAGCAGTGACCCCTTCTATGGAAACACCATATATTTT.

The chain uses TRBV7-9 and TRBJ2-5; D uncertain. The CDR3 has 14 amino acids. The V end was cut by 7 bases, the J end by 2 bases, with 14 bases between. The germline V gene encodes CDR1 SEHNR and CDR2 FQNEAQ (reference sequence). Written as DNA, the CDR3 is TGTGCCAGCACCGACATCGACCAGCAAGAGACCCAGTACTTC. Translating gives CASTDIDQQETQYF.

This clonotype has ten or more counts. V gene TRBV6-1 combines with J gene TRBJ2-2, with TRBD2 matching 12 bases. Germline loops: CDR1 MNHNS, CDR2 SASEGT. The CDR3 has 14 residues. V lost 7 bases and J lost 3; bases outside the gene matches: 0. Written as DNA, the CDR3 is TGTGCCAGCACTAGCGGGAGGGACACCGGGGAGCTGTTTTTT. Translated, it gives CASTSGRDTGELFF.

As regards this clonotype: An end of the junction does not agree with germline; a read error may underlie this. The chain joins TRBV11-2 to TRBJ1-2, with 7 bases identical to TRBD1. This CDR3 has 13 residues. Germline V lookup: CDR1 SGHAT, CDR2 FQNNGV. This CDR3 is CASSLDRNYGYAF. For the CDR3, the DNA is TGTGCCAGCAGCCTGGACAGGAACTATGGCTACGCCTTC.

This clonotype showed up just a few times. V and J are TRBV11-2 and TRBJ2-7; D remains ambiguous. Germline V gives CDR1 SGHAT, CDR2 FQNNGV. The V gene lost 3 bases and the J gene lost 12 bases, with 24 bases spanning the gap. The CDR3 runs 15 residues. CDR3 coding DNA: TGTGCCAGCAGCTTTGATCCCGCTCCGACCACTGGCCGGTACTTC. It is translated as CASSFDPAPTTGRYF. The whole variable domain, remainder taken from reference TRBV11-2 and TRBJ2-7, is EAGVAQSPRYKIIEKRQSVAFWCNPISGHATLYWYQQILGQGPKLLIQFQNNGVVDDSQLPKDRFSAERLKGVDSTLKIQPAKLEDSAVYLCASSFDPAPTTGRYFGPGTRLTVT.

The count of this clonotype is one. V usage is TRBV20-1 and J usage is TRBJ2-1; 8 bases are a match to TRBD1. This CDR3 spans 18 amino acids. J lost 0 bases, V lost 3 bases, and 13 bases had no gene match. Germline values: CDR1 DFQATT, CDR2 SNEGSKA (reference sequence). The CDR3 sequence: CSARGTGNRLASYNEQFF. The CDR3 DNA follows: TGCAGTGCTAGGGGGACAGGAAACCGGTTGGCCTCCTACAATGAGCAGTTCTTC.

This clonotype was counted at least ten times. J is TRBJ2-7 and V is TRBV5-4; D uncertain. V was pared by 0 bases and J by 2 bases, with 12 bases between. This CDR3 is 15 amino acids long. From germline, CDR1 is SGHNT and CDR2 YYREEE (reference sequence). CDR3 sequence: CASSLVARGAYEQYF. The DNA for the CDR3 is TGTGCCAGCAGCTTGGTTGCTCGTGGAGCCTACGAGCAGTACTTC.

This clonotype was found many times. The chain joins TRBV6-5 to TRBJ2-3; D is unresolved. CDR1 is MNHEY, CDR2 SVGAGI, per germline. The CDR3 is 11 amino acids. The V and J ends lost 6 bases and 7 bases respectively, with 8 bases between them. The CDR3: CASSAGYTQYF. The CDR3 region has the DNA TGTGCCAGCAGCGCCGGGTATACGCAGTATTTT.

Details on this clonotype: One end of the junction does not line up with germline, which may come from a read error. The genes are TRBV11-2 and TRBJ2-1; TRBD2 matches at 14 bases. The CDR3 has 17 amino acids. Germline V lookup: CDR1 SGHAT, CDR2 FQNNGV. The CDR3 region has the DNA TGTACCAGCAGCATGAGACTAGCGGGAGGGCCGGGGGATGAGCAATTCTTC. Its protein product is CTSSMRLAGGPGDEQFF.

As regards this clonotype: It may be a read error: a sequence one base away is much more abundant. The CDR3 carries no conserved terminal phenylalanine or tryptophan, so it likely arises from a read error. The V gene is TRBV6-6, the J gene TRBJ1-2; no reliable D call. V was pared by 2 bases and J by 5 bases, with 9 bases between. The CDR3 has 13 residues. Germline CDR1 is MNHNY and CDR2 is SVGAGI (reference sequence). The chain's CDR3 is CASSYGREYGYTL. CDR3 DNA: TGTGCCAGCAGTTACGGTAGGGAGTATGGCTACACCCTC.

This clonotype was counted ten times or more. The CDR3 reads CAAGYSEAFF. The CDR3 DNA sequence: TGTGCCGCGGGCTACAGTGAAGCTTTCTTT. The genes are TRBV6-2 or TRBV6-3 and TRBJ1-1, with D uncertain. The germline gives CDR1 MNHEY, CDR2 SVGEGT. V was pared by 11 bases and J by 7 bases, with 11 bases between. This CDR3 has 10 residues.

This clonotype was counted ten times or more. Possible read error: a much larger clone is one base away. The genes are TRBV11-3 and TRBJ2-7, with 9 bases fitting TRBD1. V lost 6 bases to trimming and J lost 8 bases; unmatched junction nucleotides: 11. CDR1 is SGHNT and CDR2 is YENEEA in the germline V gene. CDR3 size: 14 residues. CDR3 DNA sequence: TGTGCCAGCAGTCGGACAGGGGAGGGTTACAAGCAGTACTTC. Protein sequence: CASSRTGEGYKQYF.